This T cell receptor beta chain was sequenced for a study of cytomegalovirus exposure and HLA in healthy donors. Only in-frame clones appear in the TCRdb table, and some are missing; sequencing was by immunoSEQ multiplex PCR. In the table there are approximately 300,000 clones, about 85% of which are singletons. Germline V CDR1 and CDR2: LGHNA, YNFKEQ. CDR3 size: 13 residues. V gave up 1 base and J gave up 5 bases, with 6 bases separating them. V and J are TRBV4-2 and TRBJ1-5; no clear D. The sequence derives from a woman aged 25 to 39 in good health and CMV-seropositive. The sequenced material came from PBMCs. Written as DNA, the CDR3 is TGTGCCAGCAGCCAAGGAACAGATCAGCCCCAGCATTTT. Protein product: CASSQGTDQPQHF.